What follows are 28 T cell receptor beta chains derived from one specimen sequenced in a study of blood T cell repertoires in COVID-19. This table comes from immunoSEQ multiplex PCR, and its TCRdb copy is limited to in-frame clones, with some not included. The sample records 250,000 to 300,000 clones, around nine tenths being singletons. Sequenced input: peripheral blood. The receptors derive from a man aged 50 or older with acute or convalescent COVID-19.

CDR3 nucleotide sequence: TGTGCCAGCAGCTTAAGGGGACTAAACAATGAGCAGTTCTTC. This gives the protein CASSLRGLNNEQFF. V gene TRBV7-3 combines with J gene TRBJ2-1, with TRBD2 identical over 7 bases. V shed 1 base, J shed 5 bases, and the junction held 2 bases outside the gene matches. The CDR3 runs 14 residues. The germline CDR1 and CDR2 sequences are SGHTA and FQGTGA.

The V gene is TRBV11-2, the J gene TRBJ2-7; 12 bases map to TRBD2. The germline CDR1 and CDR2 sequences are SGHAT and FQNNGV. The ends lost 5 bases at V and 5 bases at J; junction bases unmatched: 7. This CDR3 contains 15 residues. CDR3 sequence (DNA): TGTGCCAGCAGCACGCGGACTAGCGGGGCCAACGAGCAGTACTTC. This encodes CASSTRTSGANEQYF. Full variable domain (missing parts from reference TRBV11-2 and TRBJ2-7): EAGVAQSPRYKIIEKRQSVAFWCNPISGHATLYWYQQILGQGPKLLIQFQNNGVVDDSQLPKDRFSAERLKGVDSTLKIQPAKLEDSAVYLCASSTRTSGANEQYFGPGTRLTVT.

The chain carries TRBV18 and TRBJ1-6; D might be TRBD1 (5 bases). V dropped 2 bases and J dropped 3 bases, with 8 bases sitting between them. Germline CDR1 reads KGHSH; CDR2 reads LQKENI. The CDR3 totals 15 residues. CDR3 sequence: CASSPGGDYNSPLHF. CDR3 sequence (DNA): TGTGCCAGCTCACCAGGAGGGGACTATAATTCACCCCTCCACTTT.

The chain uses TRBV6-1 and TRBJ2-5; D possibly corresponds to TRBD2 (6 bases). In germline, CDR1 is MNHNS, CDR2 SASEGT. The CDR3 spans 14 residues. Trimming removed 2 bases from V and 2 bases from J, with 9 bases in between. The CDR3 DNA is TGTGCCAGCAGTGAATTGGCGGGGCAAGAGACCCAGTACTTC. Protein product: CASSELAGQETQYF.

The table lists this clone with a few counts. V and J are TRBV7-2 and TRBJ1-1; a possible D gene is TRBD1 (5 bases). V was clipped by 5 bases and J by 4 bases, with 14 bases between them. CDR1 SGHTA and CDR2 FQGNSA come from the germline V gene. The CDR3 runs to 14 residues. In DNA form, the CDR3 reads TGTGCCAGCAGCCGTGCGAGGAGGGGCACTGAAGCTTTCTTT. It codes for CASSRARRGTEAFF.

The sample holds a few counts of this clone. This rearrangement joins TRBV6-5 to TRBJ2-5; 8 positions match TRBD2. CDR1 is MNHEY, CDR2 SVGAGI, per germline. V lost 9 bases and J lost 7; bases outside the gene matches: 7. This CDR3 is 12 amino acids long. CDR3 nucleotide sequence: TGTGCCAGTTCGGGGGGGTCAGGGACCCAGTACTTC. Protein: CASSGGSGTQYF.

This chain uses TRBV18 with TRBJ1-5, with D perhaps matching TRBD1 (6 bases). The CDR3 sequence is 14 residues long. The germline V gene has CDR1 KGHSH and CDR2 LQKENI. V dropped 6 bases and J dropped 4 bases, with 13 bases sitting between them. The CDR3 protein is CASSPGGLNQPQHF. The CDR3 nucleotides are TGTGCCAGCTCGCCGGGGGGGCTAAATCAGCCCCAGCATTTT. Together with reference TRBV18 and TRBJ1-5, the CDR3 gives the full variable domain: NAGVMQNPRHLVRRRGQEARLRCSPMKGHSHVYWYRQLPEEGLKFMVYLQKENIIDESGMPKERFSAEFPKEGPSILRIQQVVRGDSAAYFCASSPGGLNQPQHFGDGTRLSIL.

Comment on this clone: The same CDR3 also results from other DNA sequences found in this sample. V gene TRBV3-1 (or the pseudogene TRBV3-2) combines with J gene TRBJ2-7; 7 bases match TRBD1. The germline V gene has CDR1 LGHDT and CDR2 YNNKEL (reference sequence). V trimming: 1 base; J trimming: 3 bases; junction bases outside the gene matches: 3. CDR3 length: 14 residues. The CDR3 region has the DNA TGTGCCAGCAGCCAAGGAACAGGGGACTACGAGCAGTACTTC. It translates to CASSQGTGDYEQYF.

The chain couples TRBV5-1 to TRBJ2-1; 11 bases match TRBD2. The V and J ends lost 4 bases and 3 bases, in that order; junction bases with no gene match: 6. CDR3 length: 16 residues. CDR1 is SGHRS, CDR2 YFSETQ, per germline. The DNA for the CDR3 is TGCGCCAGCAGCGGCCGGACTAGCGGGCTCTACAATGAGCAGTTCTTC. It encodes CASSGRTSGLYNEQFF.

The V gene is TRBV12-3 or TRBV12-4, the J gene TRBJ1-1; a weak D match, TRBD1 (5 bases). Trimming cost V 6 bases and J 5 bases, with 13 bases left between them. This CDR3 is built from 13 residues. As DNA, the CDR3 is TGTGCCAGCAGGACCCGTGGGGGGACTGAAGCTTTCTTT. Translating it yields CASRTRGGTEAFF.

The V and J genes are TRBV5-1 and TRBJ2-7; D gene unclear. Looked up from germline, CDR1 is SGHRS and CDR2 is YFSETQ. Trimming shortened V by 0 bases and J by 5 bases, and 3 bases separated the two germline ends. CDR3 length: 11 residues. The CDR3 region has the DNA TGCGCCAGCAGCTTGGAGCACGAGCAGTACTTC. This encodes CASSLEHEQYF.

The chain has TRBV30 and TRBJ1-1; D not resolved. Germline lookup yields CDR1 GTSNPN and CDR2 SVGIG (reference sequence). Trimming stripped 3 bases from V and 1 base from J, with 9 bases between. The CDR3 consists of 13 residues. CDR3 protein: CAWSEGSNTEAFF. CDR3 in DNA: TGTGCCTGGAGCGAGGGATCGAACACTGAAGCTTTCTTT.

The rearrangement joins TRBV9 to TRBJ2-1; 12 bases align to TRBD2. The CDR3 covers 12 residues. The V gene end was trimmed by 2 bases and the J gene end by 16 bases; junction bases not matched to a gene: 4. The germline V gene has CDR1 SGDLS and CDR2 YYNGEE. The chain's CDR3 is CASSVLAGGLFF. CDR3 nucleotides: TGTGCCAGCAGCGTGCTAGCGGGGGGGCTATTCTTC.

This chain connects TRBV27 to TRBJ2-7; TRBD1 agrees at 9 bases. V lost 6 bases, J lost 3 bases, and 3 bases stayed unmatched. The germline CDR1 and CDR2 sequences are MNHEY and SMNVEV (reference sequence). The CDR3 contains 13 residues. CDR3 residues: CASRGTGSYEQYF. The CDR3 DNA follows: TGTGCCAGCAGAGGGACAGGGAGCTACGAGCAGTACTTC.

This clone was seen more than once but under ten times. The rearrangement joins TRBV5-1 to TRBJ2-3, with 7 bases that match TRBD2. Germline CDR1 SGHRS, CDR2 YFSETQ. CDR3 length: 15 residues. V lost 3 bases, J lost 2 bases, and 6 bases stayed unmatched. The CDR3: CASSYGSGATDTQYF. The CDR3 bases are TGCGCCAGCAGCTATGGGAGCGGGGCCACAGATACGCAGTATTTT.

This chain connects TRBV6-5 to TRBJ2-7; TRBD1 aligns across 7 bases. This CDR3 region has 12 residues. With 6 bases clipped from V and 6 bases from J, the junction kept 5 bases outside the gene matches. Germline V CDR1 and CDR2: MNHEY, SVGAGI. Here the CDR3 DNA reads TGTGCCAGCAGCCTGGGACAGTCCGAGCAGTACTTC. This encodes CASSLGQSEQYF.

The rearrangement links TRBV10-3 to TRBJ1-1, with TRBD1 identical over 9 bases. The CDR3 covers 13 residues. Germline V CDR1 and CDR2: ENHRY, SYGVKD. V shed 6 bases and J 3 bases; nucleotides not matched to a gene: 2. Here the CDR3 DNA reads TGTGCCATCAGGGGACAGGGATACACTGAAGCTTTCTTT. As protein: CAIRGQGYTEAFF.

The chain recombines TRBV6-5 with TRBJ1-1, with D perhaps matching TRBD1 (5 bases). Trimming stripped 6 bases from V and 4 bases from J, with 18 bases between. Germline CDR1 MNHEY, CDR2 SVGAGI. The CDR3 contains 15 residues. The CDR3 DNA sequence: TGTGCCAGCAGAGCTTTCTGGGGGGGAAGCACTGAAGCTTTCTTT. Protein: CASRAFWGGSTEAFF.

The chain links TRBV3-1 (or the pseudogene TRBV3-2) to TRBJ1-1; D perhaps matches TRBD1 (6 bases). The V end was cut by 1 base, the J end by 4 bases, with 16 bases between. The germline gives CDR1 LGHDT, CDR2 YNNKEL (reference sequence). The CDR3 loop spans 16 amino acids. The CDR3 nucleotides are TGTGCCAGCAGCCAAGTTCGTAAGGGAGGGGGCACTGAAGCTTTCTTT. Translated, it gives CASSQVRKGGGTEAFF.

This chain joins TRBV25-1 and TRBJ1-3; tentatively, D is TRBD1 (6 bases). This CDR3 has 15 amino acids. Trimming cost V 6 bases and J 4 bases, with 16 bases left between them. CDR1 is MGHDK, CDR2 SYGVNS, per germline. CDR3 DNA: TGTGCCAGCAGCCCAGTAGGGGGTTGGGGAAACACCATATATTTT. It is translated as CASSPVGGWGNTIYF.

This clone has more than one count but fewer than ten. The sample contains more than one DNA sequence encoding this CDR3. The genes are TRBV6-5 and TRBJ2-1, with 11 nucleotides matching TRBD2. Germline trimming cut 6 bases from V and 4 bases from J; bases unmatched to any gene: 2. From germline, CDR1 is MNHEY and CDR2 SVGAGI. CDR3 length: 14 amino acids. CDR3 DNA: TGTGCCAGCAGCATAGCGGGGGGGTACAATGAGCAGTTCTTC. Its translation is CASSIAGGYNEQFF.

The rearrangement uses TRBV7-2 and TRBJ2-1; no clear D gene. The V and J ends lost 0 bases and 12 bases respectively, with 12 bases between them. This CDR3 is built from 13 residues. Germline V CDR1 and CDR2: SGHTA, FQGNSA. The chain's CDR3 is CASSLALTDGQFF. CDR3 DNA sequence: TGTGCCAGCAGCTTAGCGCTAACTGATGGGCAGTTCTTC.

This clone was picked up one time. The chain links TRBV21-1 to TRBJ1-6. TRBV21-1 is a documented pseudogene. The CDR3 is 13 residues long. This chain's CDR3 is CASSDGRGTPLHF. CDR3 coding DNA: TGTGCCAGCAGCGACGGGAGGGGTACACCCCTCCACTTT.

The chain employs TRBV10-3 and TRBJ2-7; D not resolved. This CDR3 has 12 amino acids. Between the trimmed V and J ends, which lost 4 bases and 2 bases, there was a span of 6 bases. The germline CDR1 and CDR2 sequences are ENHRY and SYGVKD. The CDR3 loop reads CAISAVAYEQYF. The CDR3 DNA is TGTGCCATCAGTGCCGTAGCCTACGAGCAGTACTTC.

This clone has only one observation. V gene TRBV11-2 combines with J gene TRBJ2-1, with D possibly TRBD1 on 6 matching bases. Germline CDR1 is SGHAT and CDR2 is FQNNGV. V shed 5 bases and J shed 5 bases, with 16 bases lying between them. The CDR3 sequence is 15 residues long. The CDR3: CASSPGRGLDNEQFF. The CDR3 nucleotides read TGTGCCAGCAGCCCTGGCAGGGGATTAGACAATGAGCAGTTCTTC.

The chain couples TRBV27 to TRBJ2-7; possible D gene TRBD1, 5 bases. V lost 5 bases and J lost 1, with 9 bases in between. There are 13 residues in the CDR3. Germline V gene sequence: CDR1 MNHEY, CDR2 SMNVEV (reference sequence). CDR3 sequence reads: CASSTTVSYEQYF. The CDR3 nucleotides are TGTGCCAGCAGTACGACAGTTTCCTACGAGCAGTACTTC.

V is TRBV27 and J is TRBJ2-3, with no clear D. Germline loops: CDR1 MNHEY, CDR2 SMNVEV (reference sequence). Trimming took off 0 bases at V and 7 bases at J, with 8 bases between the two ends. The CDR3 length is 13 residues. CDR3 residues: CASSLSSLHTQYF. CDR3 nucleotide sequence: TGTGCCAGCAGTTTATCTAGCCTGCATACGCAGTATTTT.

The chain employs TRBV28 and TRBJ1-3, with D perhaps matching TRBD1 (5 bases). The V end lost 5 bases, the J end lost 0 bases, and 14 bases lay between the germline ends. Germline lookup yields CDR1 MDHEN and CDR2 SYDVKM. The CDR3 covers 16 residues. CDR3 coding DNA: TGTGCCAGCAGTCAAGGAGGGGCCCTCTCTGGAAACACCATATATTTT. Protein sequence: CASSQGGALSGNTIYF.